This T cell receptor beta chain derives from a study of blood T cell repertoires in COVID-19. The wider study: Sources were T cells, B-cell-depleted T cells, or PBMCs; the material itself was cDNA or gDNA.

This clone was counted once. CDR1 and CDR2 (germline): SGHVS, FQNEAQ. Trimming cost V 5 bases and J 6 bases, with 6 bases left between them. The length of the CDR3 is 11 residues. Adults between roughly 18 and 89 years of age took part from about two dozen US areas. Assignments of participants to cohorts depended upon their own reported clinical history. Authors' analysis steps: For nucleated cells, counts were estimated from reference gene primer amplification. Clones were read by immunoSEQ multiplex PCR, and TCRdb kept only the in-frame ones, dropping some. V, J and clone size derive from that table, while D and trimming were established from the DNA sequence. The data show some 210,000 clones, about 76% seen once.

This chain uses TRBV7-8 with TRBJ2-3; D is uncertain. The sequencing input was PBMCs or T cells enriched from blood (not recorded which). The sequence derives from a woman aged 45-65 years with acute COVID-19. CDR3 bases: TGTGCCAGCAGCGAGGTGGATACGCAGTATTTT. Translation: CASSEVDTQYF.